The 5 T cell receptor beta chains below were found in one sample sequenced in a study of blood T cell repertoires in COVID-19. Clones were read by immunoSEQ multiplex PCR, and TCRdb kept only the in-frame ones, dropping some. Here the sample spans more than 75,000 clones, roughly nine tenths being singletons. What was sequenced was peripheral blood. The receptors were gathered from a man aged 50 to 60 with acute or convalescent COVID-19.

This chain joins TRBV9 and TRBJ2-7; TRBD1 aligns across 7 bases. The CDR3 has 16 amino acids. V lost 4 bases to trimming and J lost 0 bases; unmatched junction nucleotides: 10. CDR1 is SGDLS, CDR2 YYNGEE, per germline. CDR3 protein: CASSTNPDRPSYEQYF. The CDR3 DNA reads TGTGCCAGCAGCACCAACCCGGACAGGCCCTCCTACGAGCAGTACTTC. Full variable domain (rest looked up from reference TRBV9 and TRBJ2-7): DSGVTQTPKHLITATGQRVTLRCSPRSGDLSVYWYQQSLDQGLQFLIQYYNGEERAKGNILERFSAQQFPDLHSELNLSSLELGDSALYFCASSTNPDRPSYEQYFGPGTRLTVT.

As to this clone: Other DNA variants within this sample encode the same CDR3. This chain joins TRBV12-3 or TRBV12-4 and TRBJ2-2; D not certain. The V gene lost 9 bases and the J gene lost 3 bases, with 5 bases spanning the gap. The CDR3 is made up of 11 amino acids. CDR3 region: CASSYTGELFF. The DNA of the CDR3 is TGTGCCAGTTCTTACACCGGGGAGCTGTTTTTT.

The rearrangement links TRBV6-6 to TRBJ2-2; 7 nucleotides line up with TRBD1. Germline V gene data show CDR1 as MNHNY and CDR2 as SVGAGI (reference sequence). This CDR3 region has 16 residues. Trimming removed 0 bases from V and 1 base from J; junction bases left unmatched: 2. The CDR3 spells CASSYSRQGNTGELFF. The DNA for the CDR3 is TGTGCCAGCAGTTACTCGAGACAGGGGAACACCGGGGAGCTGTTTTTT.

The chain links TRBV7-8 to TRBJ1-5; D possibly corresponds to TRBD1 (5 bases). Germline V CDR1 and CDR2: SGHVS, FQNEAQ. This CDR3 region has 16 residues. V lost 0 bases, J lost 5 bases, and 14 bases lay in between. The CDR3: CASSLARPGSDQPQHF. The CDR3 coding sequence is TGTGCCAGCAGCTTAGCTAGGCCAGGGTCGGATCAGCCCCAGCATTTT. The full variable domain, its missing parts supplied by reference TRBV7-8 and TRBJ1-5, is GAGVSQSPRYKVAKRGQDVALRCDPISGHVSLFWYQQALGQGPEFLTYFQNEAQLDKSGLPSDRFFAERPEGSVSTLKIQRTQQEDSAVYLCASSLARPGSDQPQHFGDGTRLSIL.

This clone has only one observation. One end of the junction is discordant with germline, which a read error may explain. V is TRBV7-2 and J is TRBJ2-3; TRBD2 aligns across 10 bases. The CDR3 covers 15 residues. CDR1 and CDR2 (germline): SGHTA, FQGNSA. The CDR3 DNA is TGTGCCAGCAGCATAGCGGGGGGACGCACAGATACGCAGTATTTT. Translated, it gives CASSIAGGRTDTQYF.